This TCR beta chain was sequenced during a study of T-cell reconstitution after alpha-beta-depleted transplantation in children. Study-wide results and caveats: One year after transplant, T-cell counts and diversity came mostly from newly produced T cells. Surviving recipient T cells and thymic progenitors underlay high day-60 TCRbeta diversity in some patients. Alpha-beta T cells present about two months after transplant were reported to originate from several hundred expanded graft clones.

During its preparation, the TCRbeta library received unique molecular identifiers. TCRdb itself ran the PCR reads through MiXCR, one entry per CDR3 protein. The sample yields approximately 190,000 distinct CDR3 sequences, 5.5% to 7% seen once. Trimming stripped 1 base from V and 4 bases from J, with 12 bases between. The CDR3 totals 15 residues. Germline CDR1 is SEHNR and CDR2 is FQNEAQ (reference sequence). This clonotype was detected many times. The target antigen is unknown. The rearrangement joins TRBV7-9 to TRBJ2-3; D possibly corresponds to TRBD1 (5 bases). Sequencing used PBMCs, obtained before TCRalphabeta/CD19-depleted stem cell transplant. This clonotype was obtained from a girl in the first two years of life with combined immunodeficiency, due to receive a stem cell transplant. CDR3 nucleotide sequence: TGTGCCAGCAGCTTAGACCAGGGTCCCGCAGATACGCAGTATTTT. It translates to CASSLDQGPADTQYF.